This entry lists 13 T cell receptor beta chains sequenced from one sample in a study of PD-1 blockade in classical Hodgkin lymphoma. The time point: cycle 4 day 1 (C4D1), after five to seven weeks of nivolumab. Every patient relapsed after autologous stem cell transplantation, and brentuximab vedotin exposure varied. Sequencing used immunoSEQ multiplex PCR; TCRdb keeps in-frame clones, though not all of them. The sample has roughly 86,000 clones; nearly 85% are singletons. Source: peripheral blood mononuclear cells (PBMCs), taken before the fourth cycle of nivolumab. These receptors all come from a human donor with classical Hodgkin lymphoma.

This clone showed up just once. V gene TRBV14 combines with J gene TRBJ2-7, with 8 bases matching TRBD2. Germline assignment: CDR1 SGHDN and CDR2 FVKESK. Unmatched junction bases numbered 17, after V lost 1 base and J lost 3 bases. CDR3 length: 19 residues. In nucleotides, the CDR3 is TGTGCCAGCAGCCAAGCTTTTAGAACTAGCGGTGTAGTAATCTACGAGCAGTACTTC. This codes for CASSQAFRTSGVVIYEQYF.

The chain uses TRBV18 and TRBJ1-2, with 7 nucleotides matching TRBD1. With 3 bases clipped from V and 4 bases from J, the junction kept 8 bases outside the gene matches. Germline loops: CDR1 KGHSH, CDR2 LQKENI. The CDR3 has 15 residues. The CDR3 protein is CASSPDRETLYGYTF. The DNA of the CDR3 is TGTGCCAGCTCACCTGACAGGGAAACTCTCTATGGCTACACCTTC.

This clone has only one observation. The V and J genes are TRBV7-9 and TRBJ2-1; 8 bases line up with TRBD2. The CDR3 covers 14 residues. Germline assignment: CDR1 SEHNR and CDR2 FQNEAQ (reference sequence). With 3 bases clipped from V and 6 bases from J, the junction kept 4 bases outside the gene matches. The CDR3 sequence: CASSFALAVNEQFF. DNA of the CDR3: TGTGCCAGCAGCTTCGCACTAGCGGTCAATGAGCAGTTCTTC.

The rearrangement joins TRBV7-9 to TRBJ1-5; 8 bases map to TRBD1. The CDR3 is 14 amino acids. Germline lookup yields CDR1 SEHNR and CDR2 FQNEAQ (reference sequence). J gave up 6 bases and V 1 base, and 2 bases lay outside the gene matches. CDR3 region: CASSLDRGGQPQHF. CDR3 nucleotide sequence: TGTGCCAGCAGCTTAGACAGGGGGGGTCAGCCCCAGCATTTT.

The rearrangement joins TRBV6-5 to TRBJ2-1; maybe TRBD1 (5 bases). Trimming stripped 4 bases from V and 12 bases from J, with 10 bases between. The CDR3 consists of 11 residues. The V gene's germline CDR1 is MNHEY and CDR2 SVGAGI. As DNA, the CDR3 is TGTGCCAGCAGTTGGCAGGGAATGCAGTTCTTC. Translated, it gives CASSWQGMQFF.

This clone was observed a few times. CDR3 residues: CASSTGIYEQYF. CDR3 coding DNA: TGTGCCAGTAGTACAGGGATCTACGAGCAGTACTTC. The chain has TRBV19 and TRBJ2-7, with a tentative D call TRBD1 (5 bases). Deletions cut 4 bases from V and 3 bases from J, with 7 bases between. This CDR3 spans 12 amino acids. In germline, CDR1 is LNHDA, CDR2 SQIVND (reference sequence).

The V gene is TRBV10-3, the J gene TRBJ2-3, with D maybe TRBD1 (6 bases). Trimming left V 6 bases short and J 2 bases short, with 9 bases between. This CDR3 spans 13 amino acids. From germline, CDR1 is ENHRY and CDR2 SYGVKD. In DNA, the CDR3 is TGTGCCATCAGCTCAGGGGTCACAGATACGCAGTATTTT. As protein: CAISSGVTDTQYF.

This chain connects TRBV6-5 to TRBJ2-7; tentative D call: TRBD2 (5 bases). V lost 5 bases, J lost 2 bases, and 16 bases lay in between. The germline V gene encodes CDR1 MNHEY and CDR2 SVGAGI. The CDR3 extends over 15 amino acids. CDR3 bases: TGTGCCAGCAGTATGACCCATCTCGGGGCCTACGAGCAGTACTTC. Protein: CASSMTHLGAYEQYF.

The chain combines TRBV30 with TRBJ2-7, with a weak D call TRBD2 (6 bases). This CDR3 region has 15 residues. Trimming removed 0 bases from V and 1 base from J, with 13 bases in between. In germline, CDR1 is GTSNPN, CDR2 SVGIG (reference sequence). The CDR3 loop is CAWSVPRLGSYEQYF. CDR3 coding DNA: TGTGCCTGGAGTGTTCCCCGACTAGGATCCTACGAGCAGTACTTC. Full variable domain (rest looked up from reference TRBV30 and TRBJ2-7): SQTIHQWPATLVQPVGSPLSLECTVEGTSNPNLYWYRQAAGRGLQLLFYSVGIGQISSEVPQNLSASRPQDRQFILSSKKLLLSDSGFYLCAWSVPRLGSYEQYFGPGTRLTVT.

The chain couples TRBV6-1 to TRBJ2-1; the match to TRBD2 covers 9 bases. CDR3 size: 13 residues. V was pared by 0 bases and J by 16 bases, with 7 bases of the junction left unmatched. The germline CDR1 and CDR2 sequences are MNHNS and SASEGT. This chain's CDR3 is CASSEARGTSPFF. The CDR3 DNA sequence: TGTGCCAGCAGTGAAGCGCGGGGGACTAGCCCATTCTTC.

Only a few counts were recorded for this clone. The J gene is TRBJ1-4, the V gene TRBV19, with D perhaps matching TRBD1 (5 bases). CDR1 and CDR2 from the germline V gene are LNHDA and SQIVND (reference sequence). This CDR3 is 14 amino acids long. Trimming removed 5 bases from V and 4 bases from J, with 11 bases in between. CDR3: CASSYGTDNEKLFF. The CDR3 coding sequence is TGTGCCAGTAGTTACGGGACGGATAATGAAAAACTGTTTTTT.

The rearrangement links TRBV21-1 to TRBJ2-2; the D segment call TRBD1 is taken from the table without a DNA check. TRBV21-1 is listed as a pseudogene. This CDR3 spans 17 amino acids. The CDR3 DNA sequence: TGTGCCAGCAGCCTAGCGCTCGCGGACAGGGGCACCGGGGAGCTGTTTTTT. Residues: CASSLALADRGTGELFF.

V and J are TRBV11-3 and TRBJ2-7; 7 bases are a match to TRBD1. The trim removed 5 bases at V and 3 bases at J, leaving 1 base unmatched. This CDR3 has 12 residues. CDR1 SGHNT and CDR2 YENEEA come from the germline V gene. The CDR3 is CASSRDSYEQYF. As DNA, the CDR3 is TGTGCCAGCAGCCGGGACAGCTACGAGCAGTACTTC.